This paragraph covers one TCR beta chain sequence. What it binds is unknown. Its ends do not fully match the called genes, so a read error is possible. The study left out patients who had uncontrolled infection, other autoimmune disease, pregnancy or lactation. The entry originates in a study of T cells in Graves' hyperthyroidism and ophthalmopathy. Study results and caveats: It was a median roughly six months before onset that the model predicted ophthalmopathy.

The germline V gene encodes CDR1 SSHAT and CDR2 FNYEAQ (reference sequence). This CDR3 is built from 15 residues. Amplified TCR beta CDR3 regions came from RNA transcripts. HTBI primers were used for first-round RT-PCR of the TCR CDR3. TCRdb called the multiplex PCR reads again in MiXCR, with one record for every CDR3 protein. The sample has a few hundred thousand distinct CDR3 sequences; roughly 15% are singletons. J is TRBJ2-5 and V is TRBV7-7; 7 bases line up with TRBD2. The sample comprised blood. This receptor was identified in a woman aged 18 to 35 with Graves' ophthalmopathy. The CDR3 bases are TGTGCTAGCAGCCCCCTGGCGGGAGCTCAAGAGACCCAGTACTTC. It yields the protein CASSPLAGAQETQYF.